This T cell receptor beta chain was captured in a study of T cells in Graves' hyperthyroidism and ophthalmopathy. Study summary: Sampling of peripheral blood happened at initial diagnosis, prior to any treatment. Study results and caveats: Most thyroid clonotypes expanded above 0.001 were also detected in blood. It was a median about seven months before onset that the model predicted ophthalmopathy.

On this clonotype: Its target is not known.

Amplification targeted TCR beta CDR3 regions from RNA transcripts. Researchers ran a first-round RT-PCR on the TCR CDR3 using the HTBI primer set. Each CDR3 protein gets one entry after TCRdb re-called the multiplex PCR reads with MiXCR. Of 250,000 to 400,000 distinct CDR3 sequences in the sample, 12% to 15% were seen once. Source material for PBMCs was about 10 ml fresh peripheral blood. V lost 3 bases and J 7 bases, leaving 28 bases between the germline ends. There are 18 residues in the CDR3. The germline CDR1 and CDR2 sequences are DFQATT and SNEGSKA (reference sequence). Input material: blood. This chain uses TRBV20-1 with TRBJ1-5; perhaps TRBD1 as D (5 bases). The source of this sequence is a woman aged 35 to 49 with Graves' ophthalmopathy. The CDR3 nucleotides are TGCAGTGCTAGCCCCGCAGGGATTTATACAAGAGACACGCAGCCCCAGCATTTT. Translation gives CSASPAGIYTRDTQPQHF.